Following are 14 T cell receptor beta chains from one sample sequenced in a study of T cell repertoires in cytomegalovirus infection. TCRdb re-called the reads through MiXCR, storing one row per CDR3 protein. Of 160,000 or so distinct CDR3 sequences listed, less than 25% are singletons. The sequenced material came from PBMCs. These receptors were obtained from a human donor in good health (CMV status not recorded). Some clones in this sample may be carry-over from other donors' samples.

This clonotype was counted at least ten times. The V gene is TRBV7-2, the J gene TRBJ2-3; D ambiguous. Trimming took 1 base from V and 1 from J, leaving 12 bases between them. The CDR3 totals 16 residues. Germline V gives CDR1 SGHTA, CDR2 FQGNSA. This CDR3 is CASSLVLDVGTDTQYF. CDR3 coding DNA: TGTGCCAGCAGCTTAGTTCTGGATGTCGGCACAGATACGCAGTATTTT.

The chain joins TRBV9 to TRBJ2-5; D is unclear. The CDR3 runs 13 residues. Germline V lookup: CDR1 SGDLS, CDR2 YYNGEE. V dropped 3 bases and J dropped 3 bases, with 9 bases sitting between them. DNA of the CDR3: TGTGCCAGCAGCGGCAGACTGGAAGAGACCCAGTACTTC. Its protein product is CASSGRLEETQYF. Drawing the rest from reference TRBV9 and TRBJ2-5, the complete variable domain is DSGVTQTPKHLITATGQRVTLRCSPRSGDLSVYWYQQSLDQGLQFLIQYYNGEERAKGNILERFSAQQFPDLHSELNLSSLELGDSALYFCASSGRLEETQYFGPGTRLLVL.

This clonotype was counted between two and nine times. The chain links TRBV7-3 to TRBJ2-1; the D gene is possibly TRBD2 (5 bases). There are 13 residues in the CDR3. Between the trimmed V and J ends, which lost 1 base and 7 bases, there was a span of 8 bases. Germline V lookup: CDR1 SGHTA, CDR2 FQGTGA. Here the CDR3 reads CASSLNPGNEQFF. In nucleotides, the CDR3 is TGTGCCAGCAGCTTAAACCCGGGGAATGAGCAGTTCTTC.

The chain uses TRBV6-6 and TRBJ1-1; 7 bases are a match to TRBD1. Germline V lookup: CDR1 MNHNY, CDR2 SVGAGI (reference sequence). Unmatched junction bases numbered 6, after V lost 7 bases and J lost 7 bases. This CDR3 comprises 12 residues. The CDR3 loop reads CASNLGQIEAFF. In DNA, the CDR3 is TGTGCCAGCAATCTGGGACAGATTGAAGCTTTCTTT.

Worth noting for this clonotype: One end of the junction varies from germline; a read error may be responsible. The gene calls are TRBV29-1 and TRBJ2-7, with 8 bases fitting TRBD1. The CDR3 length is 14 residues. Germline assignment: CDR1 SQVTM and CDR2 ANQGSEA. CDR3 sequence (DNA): TGCAGAGTTGAACTGCCAGGGGGCAGCTACGAGCAGTACTTC. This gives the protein CRVELPGGSYEQYF.

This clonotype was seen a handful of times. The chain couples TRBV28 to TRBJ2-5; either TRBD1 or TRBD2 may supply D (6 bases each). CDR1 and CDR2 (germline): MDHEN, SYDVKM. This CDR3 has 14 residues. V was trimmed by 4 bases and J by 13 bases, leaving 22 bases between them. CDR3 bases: TGTGCCAGCAGTTCCCGGGGGCCAGGGGTCGCGGGGTACTTC. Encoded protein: CASSSRGPGVAGYF.

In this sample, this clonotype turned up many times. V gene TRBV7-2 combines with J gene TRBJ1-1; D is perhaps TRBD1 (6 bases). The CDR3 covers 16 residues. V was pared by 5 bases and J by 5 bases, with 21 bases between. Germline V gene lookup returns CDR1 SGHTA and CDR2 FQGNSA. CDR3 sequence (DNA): TGTGCCAGCAGCAGGGACGGCTCGATTAGGGGGACTGAAGCTTTCTTT. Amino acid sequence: CASSRDGSIRGTEAFF.

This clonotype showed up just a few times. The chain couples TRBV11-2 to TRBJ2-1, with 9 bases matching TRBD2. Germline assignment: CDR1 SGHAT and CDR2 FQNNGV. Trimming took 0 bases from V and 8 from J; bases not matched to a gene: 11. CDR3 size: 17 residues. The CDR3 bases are TGTGCCAGCAGCTTAGATTTTGGCGGGGGGGCCGGGGATGAGCAGTTCTTC. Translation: CASSLDFGGGAGDEQFF.

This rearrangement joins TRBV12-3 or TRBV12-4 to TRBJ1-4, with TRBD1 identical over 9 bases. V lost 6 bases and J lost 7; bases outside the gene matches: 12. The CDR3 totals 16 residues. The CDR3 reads CASSPTPGQGGEKLFF. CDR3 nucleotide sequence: TGTGCCAGCAGCCCGACGCCGGGACAGGGCGGTGAAAAACTGTTTTTT.

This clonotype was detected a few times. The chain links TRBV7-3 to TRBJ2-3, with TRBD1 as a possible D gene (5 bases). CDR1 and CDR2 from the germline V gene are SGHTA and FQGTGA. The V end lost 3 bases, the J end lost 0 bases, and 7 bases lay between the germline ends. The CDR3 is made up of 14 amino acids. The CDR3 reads CASSFDSSTDTQYF. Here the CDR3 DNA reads TGTGCCAGCAGCTTTGACAGTAGCACAGATACGCAGTATTTT.

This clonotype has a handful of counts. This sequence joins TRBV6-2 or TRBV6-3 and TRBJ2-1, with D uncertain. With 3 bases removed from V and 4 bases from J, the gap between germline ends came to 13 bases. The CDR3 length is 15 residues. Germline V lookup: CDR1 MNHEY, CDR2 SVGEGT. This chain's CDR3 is CASSYWQEVYNEQFF. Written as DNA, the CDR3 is TGTGCCAGCAGTTATTGGCAAGAAGTATACAATGAGCAGTTCTTC.

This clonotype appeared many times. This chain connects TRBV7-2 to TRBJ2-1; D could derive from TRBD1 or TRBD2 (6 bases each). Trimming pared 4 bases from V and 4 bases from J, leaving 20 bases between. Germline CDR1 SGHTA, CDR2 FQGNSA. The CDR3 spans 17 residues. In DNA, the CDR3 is TGTGCCAGCAGCTCCAGATCCGGGGGACACCAATACAATGAGCAGTTCTTC. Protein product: CASSSRSGGHQYNEQFF.

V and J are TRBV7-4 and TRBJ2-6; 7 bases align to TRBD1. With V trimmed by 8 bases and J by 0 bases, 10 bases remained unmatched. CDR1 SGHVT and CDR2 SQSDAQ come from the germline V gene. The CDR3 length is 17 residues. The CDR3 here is CASGLGTALSGANVLTF. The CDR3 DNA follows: TGTGCCAGCGGATTAGGGACAGCACTCTCTGGGGCCAACGTCCTGACTTTC. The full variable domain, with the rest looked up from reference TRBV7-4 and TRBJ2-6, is GAGVSQSPRYKVAKRGRDVALRCDSISGHVTLYWYRQTLGQGSEVLTYSQSDAQRDKSGRPSGRFSAERPERSVSTLKIQRTEQGDSAVYLCASGLGTALSGANVLTFGAGSRLTVL.

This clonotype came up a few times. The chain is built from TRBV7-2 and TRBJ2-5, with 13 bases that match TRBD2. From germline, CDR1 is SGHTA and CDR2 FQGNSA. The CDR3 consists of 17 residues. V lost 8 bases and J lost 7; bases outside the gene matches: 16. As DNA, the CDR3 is TGTGCCAGCTCGGGAACTAGCGGGGGGGGGGCCTTAGTGACCCAGTACTTC. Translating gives CASSGTSGGGALVTQYF. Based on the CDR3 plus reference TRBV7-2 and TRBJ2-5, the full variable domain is GAGVSQSPSNKVTEKGKDVELRCDPISGHTALYWYRQSLGQGLEFLIYFQGNSAPDKSGLPSDRFSAERTGGSVSTLTIQRTQQEDSAVYLCASSGTSGGGALVTQYFGPGTRLLVL.